A single sample is the source of the 15 T cell receptor beta chains below, sequenced in a study of untreated major depressive disorder. Their specific antigens are unknown. Points from the study as a whole: TRBV05-01 (Vbeta 5.1) usage was higher in CD4+ T cells of depressed patients than controls.

This table comes from immunoSEQ multiplex PCR, and its TCRdb copy is limited to in-frame clones, with some not included. The data hold some 25,000 clones, with 91% observed a single time. Sequencing was done on a sample of CD4+ T cells from PBMCs. These receptors all come from a woman in her twenties or thirties with major depressive disorder.

J is TRBJ2-1 and V is TRBV2; possibly TRBD2 for D (6 bases). CDR3 length: 15 amino acids. Germline CDR1 is SNHLY and CDR2 is FYNNEI. V shed 3 bases and J shed 6 bases, with 15 bases lying between them. The CDR3 reads CASSDREAHGNEQFF. CDR3 nucleotides: TGTGCCAGCAGTGATAGGGAGGCCCACGGCAATGAGCAGTTCTTC.

The rearrangement links TRBV5-1 to TRBJ2-2; D is unresolved. Per the germline V gene, CDR1 is SGHRS and CDR2 is YFSETQ. The CDR3 length is 14 residues. V was clipped by 9 bases and J by 0 bases, with 12 bases between them. The chain's CDR3 is CATAIDPNTGELFF. The CDR3 DNA reads as TGCGCCACTGCGATTGACCCGAACACCGGGGAGCTGTTTTTT.

This sequence joins TRBV9 and TRBJ2-2; perhaps TRBD2 as D (6 bases). This CDR3 is 14 amino acids long. Germline V CDR1 and CDR2: SGDLS, YYNGEE. V was trimmed by 6 bases and J by 3 bases, leaving 12 bases between them. The CDR3 DNA reads TGTGCCAGCAAGAGGGAGGAGCACACCGGGGAGCTGTTTTTT. Translated, it gives CASKREEHTGELFF.

The chain joins TRBV7-2 to TRBJ1-1; D remains ambiguous. CDR1 is SGHTA and CDR2 is FQGNSA in the germline V gene. V lost 2 bases and J lost 8, with 12 bases in between. This CDR3 spans 13 amino acids. The CDR3 loop reads CASSLRFSDEAFF. The CDR3 nucleotides are TGTGCCAGCAGCTTAAGGTTCTCGGACGAAGCTTTCTTT.

This chain links TRBV19 with TRBJ1-1; D is undetermined. V was trimmed by 6 bases and J by 1 base, leaving 9 bases between them. Germline CDR1 and CDR2: LNHDA and SQIVND (reference sequence). The CDR3 is 13 residues long. The CDR3 loop reads CASRSTANTEAFF. The DNA of the CDR3 is TGTGCCAGTAGATCGACTGCGAACACTGAAGCTTTCTTT.

CDR3 in amino acids: CANKGQVGNTIYF. CDR3 bases: TGTGCCAACAAAGGACAGGTTGGAAACACCATATATTTT. This chain uses TRBV10-3 with TRBJ1-3, with 7 bases that match TRBD1. The CDR3 is 13 amino acids. The V gene end was trimmed by 10 bases and the J gene end by 3 bases; junction bases not matched to a gene: 6. Per the germline V gene, CDR1 is ENHRY and CDR2 is SYGVKD.

The chain uses TRBV9 and TRBJ2-2; D is uncertain. Trimming stripped 2 bases from V and 4 bases from J, with 9 bases between. The CDR3 is made up of 14 amino acids. The V gene's germline CDR1 is SGDLS and CDR2 YYNGEE. The CDR3 region has the DNA TGTGCCAGCAGCGTGATAGCCGGCACCGGGGAGCTGTTTTTT. This codes for CASSVIAGTGELFF.

The chain carries TRBV9 and TRBJ2-2; 8 nucleotides match TRBD1. The CDR3 covers 16 residues. Germline V gives CDR1 SGDLS, CDR2 YYNGEE. J lost 4 bases, V lost 1 base, and 6 bases had no gene match. CDR3 in DNA: TGTGCCAGCAGCGTATTTCAGGGGGCCGGCACCGGGGAGCTGTTTTTT. Translated, it gives CASSVFQGAGTGELFF.

The chain joins TRBV27 to TRBJ1-6; tentatively, D is TRBD1 (5 bases). The CDR3 runs 14 residues. Germline loops: CDR1 MNHEY, CDR2 SMNVEV (reference sequence). V was pared by 4 bases and J by 3 bases, with 7 bases between. The CDR3 region has the DNA TGTGCCAGCAGTTGGGGGAACTATAATTCACCCCTCCACTTT. It specifies CASSWGNYNSPLHF.

The chain combines TRBV4-2 with TRBJ1-4, with 9 bases lining up with TRBD1. CDR1 LGHNA and CDR2 YNFKEQ come from the germline V gene. Trimming took 0 bases from V and 2 from J; bases not matched to a gene: 1. CDR3 length: 16 amino acids. DNA of the CDR3: TGTGCCAGCAGCCAAGAGGGACAGGGCACTAATGAAAAACTGTTTTTT. Residues: CASSQEGQGTNEKLFF.

This chain connects TRBV6-6 to TRBJ2-7; D call uncertain. V lost 4 bases, J lost 4 bases, and 5 bases lay in between. This CDR3 spans 11 amino acids. Germline V CDR1 and CDR2: MNHNY, SVGAGI (reference sequence). CDR3 sequence: CASSLQYEQYF. Written as DNA, the CDR3 is TGTGCCAGCAGTTTGCAATACGAGCAGTACTTC.

The chain carries TRBV10-3 and TRBJ2-6, with D perhaps TRBD2 (7 bases). Germline CDR1 reads ENHRY; CDR2 reads SYGVKD. V lost 5 bases, J lost 1 base, and 12 bases lay in between. The CDR3 is 16 residues long. The CDR3 sequence is CAISFGGPSGANVLTF. In DNA form, the CDR3 reads TGTGCCATCAGTTTCGGGGGGCCATCTGGGGCCAACGTCCTGACTTTC.

J is TRBJ1-6 and V is TRBV2, with 7 bases lining up with TRBD1. The trim removed 5 bases at V and 5 bases at J, leaving 12 bases unmatched. Germline V gene lookup returns CDR1 SNHLY and CDR2 FYNNEI. CDR3 size: 17 residues. CDR3 DNA: TGTGCCAGCAGTTCTAGGGCAGGGGGAAGGAATAATTCACCCCTCCACTTT. It specifies CASSSRAGGRNNSPLHF.

The chain couples TRBV29-1 to TRBJ2-3; no definite D call. V lost 6 bases and J lost 4, with 8 bases in between. Germline V gives CDR1 SQVTM, CDR2 ANQGSEA. This CDR3 has 11 residues. This chain's CDR3 is CSVKRADTQYF. The DNA for the CDR3 is TGCAGCGTCAAAAGGGCAGATACGCAGTATTTT.

V and J are TRBV4-2 and TRBJ1-2; D is perhaps TRBD1 (5 bases). Germline V gene sequence: CDR1 LGHNA, CDR2 YNFKEQ. The CDR3 spans 14 residues. V lost 0 bases and J 4 bases, leaving 9 bases between the germline ends. This CDR3 reads CASSQDPGGYGYTF. The CDR3 DNA is TGTGCCAGCAGCCAAGATCCGGGGGGCTATGGCTACACCTTC.